This entry describes one T cell receptor beta chain. This entry comes from a study of identical twins. There are 18 residues in the CDR3. V gave up 4 bases and J gave up 5 bases; unmatched junction bases: 11. From germline, CDR1 is SGHDN and CDR2 FVKESK. The donor group consisted entirely of healthy Caucasians. One entry per CDR3 protein results from TCRdb running MiXCR on the 5' RACE reads. The table lists roughly 480,000 distinct CDR3 sequences, approximately 25% of them singletons. These same records also appear under a second study, on T cells expressing NK-cell markers. As that study records: Whether expanded NKG2C+ T cell clones were HCMV specific stayed uncertain.

The receptor was derived from a woman between 18 and 30 years old in good health. Sequencing used CD4+ T cells sorted from blood. The rearrangement links TRBV14 to TRBJ2-1, with 13 bases fitting TRBD2. CDR3 loop: CASSPVSGTSGINNEQFF. In nucleotides, the CDR3 is TGTGCCAGCAGCCCAGTCTCGGGGACTAGCGGGATTAACAATGAGCAGTTCTTC.